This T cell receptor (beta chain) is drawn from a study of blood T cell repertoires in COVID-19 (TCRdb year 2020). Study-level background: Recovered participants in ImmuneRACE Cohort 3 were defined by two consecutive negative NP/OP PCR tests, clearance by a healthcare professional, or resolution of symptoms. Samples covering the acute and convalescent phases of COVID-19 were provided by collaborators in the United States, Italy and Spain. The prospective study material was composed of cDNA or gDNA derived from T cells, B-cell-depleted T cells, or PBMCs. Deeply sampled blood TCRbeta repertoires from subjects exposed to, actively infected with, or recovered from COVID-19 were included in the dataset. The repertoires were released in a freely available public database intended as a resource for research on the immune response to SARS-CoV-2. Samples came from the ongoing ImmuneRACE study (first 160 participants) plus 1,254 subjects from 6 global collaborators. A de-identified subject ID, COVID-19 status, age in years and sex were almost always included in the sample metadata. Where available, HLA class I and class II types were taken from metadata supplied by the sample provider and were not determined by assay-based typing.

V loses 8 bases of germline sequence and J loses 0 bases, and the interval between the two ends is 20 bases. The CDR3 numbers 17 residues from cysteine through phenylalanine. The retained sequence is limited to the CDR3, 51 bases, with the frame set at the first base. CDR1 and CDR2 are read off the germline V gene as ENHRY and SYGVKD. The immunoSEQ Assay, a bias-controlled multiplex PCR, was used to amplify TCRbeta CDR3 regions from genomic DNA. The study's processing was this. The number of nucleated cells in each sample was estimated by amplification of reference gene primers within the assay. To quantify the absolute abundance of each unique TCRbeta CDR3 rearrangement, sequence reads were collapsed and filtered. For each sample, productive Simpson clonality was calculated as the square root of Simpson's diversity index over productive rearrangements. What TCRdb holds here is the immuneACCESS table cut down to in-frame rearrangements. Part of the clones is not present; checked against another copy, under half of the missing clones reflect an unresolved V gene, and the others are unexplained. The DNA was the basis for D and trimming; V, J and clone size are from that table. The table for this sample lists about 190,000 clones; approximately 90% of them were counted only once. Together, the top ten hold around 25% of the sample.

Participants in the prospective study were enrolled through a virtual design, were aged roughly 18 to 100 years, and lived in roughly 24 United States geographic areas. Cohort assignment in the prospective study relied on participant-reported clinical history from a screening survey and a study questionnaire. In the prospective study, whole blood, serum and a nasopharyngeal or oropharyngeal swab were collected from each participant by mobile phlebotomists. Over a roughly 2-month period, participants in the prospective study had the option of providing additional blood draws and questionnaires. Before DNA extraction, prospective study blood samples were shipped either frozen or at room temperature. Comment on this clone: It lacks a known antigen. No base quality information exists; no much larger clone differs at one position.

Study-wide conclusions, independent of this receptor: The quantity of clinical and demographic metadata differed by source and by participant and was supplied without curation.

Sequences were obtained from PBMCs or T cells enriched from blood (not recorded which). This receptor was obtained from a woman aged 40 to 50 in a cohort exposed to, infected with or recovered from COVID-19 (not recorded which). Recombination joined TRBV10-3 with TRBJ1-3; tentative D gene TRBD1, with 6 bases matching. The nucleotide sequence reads TGTGCCATCCATGAACGGGGGGGGCCTTACTCTGGAAACACCATATATTTT. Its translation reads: CAIHERGGPYSGNTIYF.